The table lists the clone carrying this TCR beta chain with many counts. This sample's time point: after trial treatment. Treatment given: LDRT plus nivolumab, ipilimumab, low-dose cyclophosphamide and aspirin (RACIN trial). The sample belongs to a study of low-dose radiotherapy and immunotherapy resistance in tumors. Looking at the study overall: A total of 6.5 Gy was given to Cohort 1 as 0.5 Gy per fraction every 2 weeks. Treatment consisted of nivolumab 240 mg every two weeks and ipilimumab 1 mg/kg every six weeks, given intravenously to patients. In Cohort 2, 1 Gy per fraction was delivered every two weeks, for a total of 13 Gy over 26 weeks.

Covering alpha and beta chains, TRAV- and TRBV-specific primers were used for the first-strand cDNA. PCR amplification of the TCRs was performed with Phusion for 15 to 25 PCR cycles, and it relied on a constant-region primer together with a V-primer adapter. Isolated mRNA underwent amplification by in vitro transcription. MiXCR, run by TCRdb on the reads, gives a single entry per CDR3 protein. The table lists some 100,000 distinct CDR3 sequences, 20% to 25% of them singletons. Germline values: CDR1 MGHRA, CDR2 YSYEKL. The V gene lost 1 base and the J gene lost 2 bases, with 20 bases spanning the gap. This CDR3 is 18 amino acids long.

The chain recombines TRBV4-1 with TRBJ1-2; D is perhaps TRBD1 (5 bases). The receptor comes from a female donor with ovarian cancer. Source: PBMCs, taken after low-dose radiotherapy plus immunotherapy. The CDR3 is CASSQGTQYIRDNYGYTF. The CDR3 DNA reads as TGCGCCAGCAGCCAAGGGACGCAGTACATTCGGGACAACTATGGCTACACCTTC.